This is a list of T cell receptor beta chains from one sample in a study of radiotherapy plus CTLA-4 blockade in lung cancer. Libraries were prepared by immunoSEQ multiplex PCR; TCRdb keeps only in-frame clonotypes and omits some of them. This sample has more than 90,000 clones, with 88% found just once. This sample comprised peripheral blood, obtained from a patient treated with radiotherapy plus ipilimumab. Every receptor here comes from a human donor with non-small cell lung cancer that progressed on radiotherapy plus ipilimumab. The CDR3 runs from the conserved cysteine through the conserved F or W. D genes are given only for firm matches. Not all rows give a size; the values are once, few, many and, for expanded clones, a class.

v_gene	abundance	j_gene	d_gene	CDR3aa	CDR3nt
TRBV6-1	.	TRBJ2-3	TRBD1	CASNGQGARDTQYF	TGTGCCAGCAATGGGCAGGGGGCGCGAGATACGCAGTATTTT
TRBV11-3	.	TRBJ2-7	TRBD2	CASSTRTSDYEQYF	TGTGCCAGCAGCACCCGGACTAGCGACTACGAGCAGTACTTC
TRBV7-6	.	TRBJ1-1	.	CASRALAGQGTEAFF	TGTGCCAGCAGGGCTCTAGCAGGCCAGGGGACTGAAGCTTTCTTT
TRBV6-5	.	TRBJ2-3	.	CASSYSSFTDTQYF	TGTGCCAGCAGTTACTCGTCGTTCACAGATACGCAGTATTTT
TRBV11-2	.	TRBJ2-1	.	CASSLPGRVGEFF	TGTGCCAGCAGCTTACCAGGGCGTGTGGGGGAGTTCTTC
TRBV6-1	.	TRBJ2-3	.	CASTTSAATDTQYF	TGTGCCAGCACAACGTCGGCGGCCACAGATACGCAGTATTTT
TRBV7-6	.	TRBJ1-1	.	CASSFGQGTEAFF	TGTGCCAGCAGCTTTGGTCAGGGTACTGAAGCTTTCTTT
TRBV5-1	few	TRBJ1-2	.	CASSDEGQFDGYTF	TGCGCCAGCAGCGACGAGGGGCAATTTGATGGCTACACCTTC
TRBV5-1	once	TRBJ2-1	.	CASSRGNEQFF	TGCGCCAGCAGCAGAGGAAATGAGCAGTTCTTC
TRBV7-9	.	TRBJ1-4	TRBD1	CASSLKGQLNEKLFF	TGTGCCAGCAGCTTGAAGGGACAGCTTAATGAAAAACTGTTTTTT
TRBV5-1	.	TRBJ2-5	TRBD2	CASSQLAGGLGETQYF	TGCGCCAGCAGCCAACTCGCGGGGGGTCTAGGGGAGACCCAGTACTTC
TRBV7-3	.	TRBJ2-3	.	CASSSPGTPTDTQYF	TGTGCCAGCAGTTCCCCCGGGACCCCCACAGATACGCAGTATTTT
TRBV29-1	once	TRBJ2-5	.	CSVRDGGRETQYF	TGCAGCGTCCGGGACGGGGGCAGAGAGACCCAGTACTTC
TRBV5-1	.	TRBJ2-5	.	CASSLSRQIGQETQYF	TGCGCCAGCAGCTTATCTCGGCAGATAGGCCAAGAGACCCAGTACTTC
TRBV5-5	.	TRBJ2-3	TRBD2	CASSWEPGGHTQYF	TGTGCCAGCAGCTGGGAGCCGGGGGGGCATACGCAGTATTTT
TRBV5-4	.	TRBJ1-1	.	CASSPPGARGTEAFF	TGTGCCAGCAGCCCCCCGGGGGCCCGCGGCACTGAAGCTTTCTTT
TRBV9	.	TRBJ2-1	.	CASSVAVWDEQFF	TGTGCCAGCAGCGTAGCTGTGTGGGATGAGCAGTTCTTC
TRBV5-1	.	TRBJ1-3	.	CASSDTRSGNTIYF	TGCGCCAGCAGCGACACCCGCTCTGGAAACACCATATATTTT
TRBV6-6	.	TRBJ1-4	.	CASRGGQSEKLFF	TGTGCCAGCAGGGGTGGGCAGAGTGAAAAACTGTTTTTT
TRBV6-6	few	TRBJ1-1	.	CASSSTVGEAFF	TGTGCCAGCAGTTCGACGGTGGGGGAAGCTTTCTTT
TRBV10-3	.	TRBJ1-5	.	CAGGGGSNQPQHF	TGTGCCGGTGGGGGGGGTAGCAATCAGCCCCAGCATTTT
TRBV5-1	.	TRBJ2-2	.	CASSLEAGNTGELFF	TGCGCCAGCAGCTTGGAAGCGGGGAACACCGGGGAGCTGTTTTTT
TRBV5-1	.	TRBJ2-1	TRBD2	CASSSNPIAGGPNEQFF	TGCGCCAGCAGCTCCAACCCAATAGCGGGAGGGCCGAATGAGCAGTTCTTC
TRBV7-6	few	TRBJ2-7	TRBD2	CASSFVAGDHEQYF	TGTGCCAGCAGCTTTGTAGCGGGAGACCACGAGCAGTACTTC
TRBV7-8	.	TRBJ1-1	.	CASSLQGEAFF	TGTGCCAGCAGCTTACAGGGGGAAGCTTTCTTT
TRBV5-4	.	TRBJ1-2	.	CASTSRQDYGYTF	TGTGCCAGCACCTCCCGACAGGACTATGGCTACACCTTC
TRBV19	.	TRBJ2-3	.	CASSMLSTDTQYF	TGTGCCAGTAGTATGCTAAGCACAGATACGCAGTATTTT
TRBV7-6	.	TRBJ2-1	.	CASSVDFYNEQFF	TGTGCCAGCAGCGTAGACTTTTACAATGAGCAGTTCTTC
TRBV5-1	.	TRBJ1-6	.	CASRPGVGDGNSPLHF	TGCGCCAGCCGCCCAGGGGTAGGCGACGGTAATTCACCCCTCCACTTT
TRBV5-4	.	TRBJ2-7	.	CASSLAADSRSYEQYF	TGTGCCAGCAGCTTGGCCGCGGATTCGAGGTCCTACGAGCAGTACTTC
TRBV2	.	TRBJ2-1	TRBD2	CASSDWSGLAVYNEQFF	TGTGCCAGCAGTGATTGGTCGGGACTAGCGGTATACAATGAGCAGTTCTTC
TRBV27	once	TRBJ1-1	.	CASRLGRSTEAFF	TGTGCCAGCAGATTGGGAAGGTCCACTGAAGCTTTCTTT
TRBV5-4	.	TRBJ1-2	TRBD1	CASSLRQGANYGYTF	TGTGCCAGCAGCTTGCGGCAGGGGGCTAACTATGGCTACACCTTC
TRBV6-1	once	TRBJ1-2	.	CASSPPTTGYTF	TGTGCCAGCAGTCCCCCGACGACCGGCTACACCTTC
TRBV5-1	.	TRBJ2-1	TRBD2	CASSLGLAGRYNEQFF	TGCGCCAGCAGCTTGGGCCTAGCGGGTCGATACAATGAGCAGTTCTTC
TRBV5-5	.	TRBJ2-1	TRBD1	CASSPRWAQGGYNEQFF	TGTGCCAGCAGCCCAAGGTGGGCACAGGGGGGATACAATGAGCAGTTCTTC
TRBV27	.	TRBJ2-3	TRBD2	CASRLTSGISDTQYF	TGTGCCAGCAGATTGACTAGCGGGATTTCAGATACGCAGTATTTT
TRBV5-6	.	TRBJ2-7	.	CASSPSPRSSYEQYF	TGTGCCAGCAGCCCCTCCCCCAGGTCATCCTACGAGCAGTACTTC
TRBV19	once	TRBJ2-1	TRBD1	CASSKAGGQGAGRYYNEQFF	TGTGCCAGTAGTAAAGCTGGCGGACAGGGGGCTGGGAGATACTACAATGAGCAGTTCTTC
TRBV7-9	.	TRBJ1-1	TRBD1	CASSSWTGGFTEAFF	TGTGCCAGCAGCTCATGGACAGGGGGCTTCACTGAAGCTTTCTTT
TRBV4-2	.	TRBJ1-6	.	CASSQDSGETLHF	TGTGCCAGCAGCCAAGATTCGGGAGAAACCCTCCACTTT
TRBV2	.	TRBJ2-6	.	CASSEDAGQRASGANVLTF	TGTGCCAGCAGTGAAGACGCGGGACAGCGTGCCTCTGGGGCCAACGTCCTGACTTTC
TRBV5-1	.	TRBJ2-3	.	CASRQSGASTDTQYF	TGCGCCAGCAGGCAGAGCGGTGCTAGCACAGATACGCAGTATTTT
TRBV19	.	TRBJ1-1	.	CASSIVRAVNTEAFF	TGTGCCAGTAGTATAGTCAGAGCTGTTAACACTGAAGCTTTCTTT
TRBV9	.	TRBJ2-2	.	CASSVSAGNTGELFF	TGTGCCAGCAGCGTATCGGCAGGGAACACCGGGGAGCTGTTTTTT
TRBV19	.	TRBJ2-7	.	CASSMGSAAGTYEQYF	TGTGCCAGTAGTATGGGTTCGGCGGCGGGGACCTACGAGCAGTACTTC
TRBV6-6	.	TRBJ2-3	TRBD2	CASSYSGGSTDTQYF	TGTGCCAGCAGTTATTCGGGGGGGAGCACAGATACGCAGTATTTT
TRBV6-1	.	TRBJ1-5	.	CASSVWQPNQPQHF	TGTGCCAGCAGTGTTTGGCAGCCTAATCAGCCCCAGCATTTT
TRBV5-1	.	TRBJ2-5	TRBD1	CASSPGQVQEQYF	TGCGCCAGCAGCCCGGGACAGGTTCAAGAGCAGTACTTC
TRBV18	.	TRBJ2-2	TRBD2	CASSPPRGGSSTGELFF	TGTGCCAGCTCACCACCCCGGGGAGGGAGTTCAACCGGGGAGCTGTTTTTT
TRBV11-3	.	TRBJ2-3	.	CASSFGAGDTQYF	TGTGCCAGCAGCTTTGGGGCGGGAGATACGCAGTATTTT
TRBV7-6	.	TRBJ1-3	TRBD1	CASSKGTGGSGNTIYF	TGTGCCAGCAGCAAAGGAACAGGGGGCTCTGGAAACACCATATATTTT
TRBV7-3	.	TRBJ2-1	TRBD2	CASSLTSGSFNEQFF	TGTGCCAGCAGCTTAACTAGCGGGAGTTTCAATGAGCAGTTCTTC
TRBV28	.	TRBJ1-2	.	CASSLPRTAYGYTF	TGTGCCAGCAGCTTACCTCGGACAGCCTATGGCTACACCTTC
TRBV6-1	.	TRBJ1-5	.	CASSVAGVYSNQPQHF	TGTGCCAGCAGTGTGGCAGGGGTTTATAGCAATCAGCCCCAGCATTTT